These T cell receptor beta chains were read from a single sample in a study of early T cells in non-severe SARS-CoV-2 infection. One entry per CDR3 protein, called by TCRdb with MiXCR from the 5' RACE reads. The sample has about 80,000 distinct CDR3 sequences, 12% seen once; the top ten hold approximately 2.4%. Sequenced material: whole blood. The origin of the receptors is an adult who was a healthcare worker with PCR-confirmed SARS-CoV-2 infection or an uninfected control (not recorded which). Both conserved end residues are part of each CDR3.

v_call,j_call,cdr3_length,cdr3_aa
TRBV20-1,TRBJ2-5,15,CSARATGGVGETQYF
TRBV27,TRBJ1-4,15,CASSFSRWTDEKLFF
TRBV6-1,TRBJ2-7,14,CASRGQGLSYEQYF
TRBV11-3,TRBJ1-2,14,CASSSIQGPGGYTF
TRBV25-1,TRBJ1-6,16,CASSEAYRPIDSPLHF
TRBV5-1,TRBJ2-1,14,CASSTGPGVNEQFF
TRBV12-3/TRBV12-4,TRBJ1-1,15,CASSSGGLLNTEAFF
TRBV7-3,TRBJ2-3,13,CASSLRVRDTQYF
TRBV5-1,TRBJ2-6,16,CASSLKGSTGPNVLTF
TRBV18,TRBJ2-7,13,CASSPRRGYEQYF
TRBV9,TRBJ1-3,17,CASSLRDGVRSGNTIYF
TRBV7-6,TRBJ2-5,15,CASSLLRTQIQTQYF
TRBV11-2,TRBJ2-3,13,CASSSGYTDTQYF
TRBV12-3/TRBV12-4,TRBJ2-1,17,CASSAPGLAGGLHEQFF
TRBV7-9,TRBJ1-6,15,CASSYGTGLNSPLHF
TRBV4-2,TRBJ2-7,16,CASSQEWGGPSYEQYF
TRBV4-2,TRBJ2-2,15,CASSQDVKSTGELFF
TRBV9,TRBJ1-6,14,CASGRGQGSSPLHF
TRBV7-3,TRBJ2-5,13,CASSIRGLETQYF
TRBV20-1,TRBJ1-4,14,CSAVGGATNEKLFF
TRBV7-8,TRBJ2-1,15,CASSLQQISYNEQFF
TRBV12-5,TRBJ1-1,14,CASGLGGDHTEAFF
TRBV20-1,TRBJ2-5,14,CSARYGGNRETQYF
TRBV28,TRBJ2-1,19,CASSPTPGQGLISYNEQFF
TRBV12-3/TRBV12-4,TRBJ1-5,14,CASSLRRLNQPQHF
TRBV11-2,TRBJ2-6,15,CASRRTGAGANVLTF
TRBV5-1,TRBJ2-5,14,CASSGGRGQETQYF
TRBV19,TRBJ1-2,14,CATLNGPLSGGYTF
TRBV18,TRBJ2-7,11,CASSPDYEQYF
TRBV5-1,TRBJ2-2,12,CASSLVNGELFF
TRBV6-5,TRBJ1-1,13,CASRNGGSKWAFF
TRBV10-3,TRBJ1-2,16,CAISEPYRIGRNGYTF
TRBV10-3,TRBJ2-3,19,CAISETRTSGGMGEDTQYF
TRBV28,TRBJ2-4,17,CASNLGGLAGGQNIQYF
TRBV29-1,TRBJ2-1,12,CSVGRVGNEQFF
TRBV9,TRBJ2-3,16,CASSAGLAQSTDTQYF
TRBV7-3,TRBJ2-2,15,CASSNRGPNTGELFF
TRBV7-2,TRBJ2-3,16,CASRPRGTSGRDTQYF
TRBV5-6,TRBJ1-1,12,CASSYAGTTAFF
TRBV10-1,TRBJ1-3,14,CASSATSSGNTIYF
TRBV28,TRBJ1-2,15,CASSPYGGQFYGYTF
TRBV12-2,TRBJ1-5,17,CASRLRGREDSNQPQHF
TRBV2,TRBJ2-1,16,CASRRGGAPSYNEQFF
TRBV20-1,TRBJ2-2,16,CSARDPGRARTGELFF
TRBV29-1,TRBJ1-1,11,CSVGRGTEAFF
TRBV27,TRBJ1-1,11,CATLRGTEAFF
TRBV7-9,TRBJ1-5,14,CASSLSTSNQPQHF
TRBV29-1,TRBJ2-7,13,CSVASAVVDEQYF
TRBV7-9,TRBJ2-2,15,CASSRGQGKTGELFF
TRBV6-4,TRBJ2-2,14,CASSEAPWAGELFF
TRBV20-1,TRBJ1-5,13,CSARETGEQPQHF
TRBV19,TRBJ2-7,15,CASSIGAGPSYEQYF
TRBV5-1,TRBJ2-2,14,CASSLGQGTGELFF
TRBV6-5,TRBJ2-3,14,CASSGTSATDTQYF